The subject of this entry is one T cell receptor (beta chain). Its target is unknown. These data come from a study of OX40 agonist ivuxolimab in advanced cancers. In the study overall: A mean age of about 59 years, range roughly 20 to 90, was recorded, and approximately 80% were male.

CDR1 and CDR2 from the germline V gene are SGHTA and FQGTGA. The CDR3 contains 15 residues. J gave up 4 bases and V 6 bases, and 10 bases lay outside the gene matches. Sequenced by immunoSEQ multiplex PCR; TCRdb stores in-frame clones only, minus some. In the table there are about 71,000 clones, roughly 86% of which are singletons. With autoimmune disease history or systemic immunosuppression, patients were excluded. Sampled blood was obtained at baseline, cycle 4 day 1, and cycle 7 day 1. Study results and caveats: Doses of 0.1 to 3.0 mg/kg were accompanied by clonal expansion of CD4+ and CD8+ blood T cells by week 6.

The TCR was taken from an adult with an advanced solid tumor such as melanoma, head and neck, liver or kidney cancer. The sequences come from CD4+ or CD8+ T cells sorted from blood, collected in a trial of the OX40 agonist ivuxolimab. The chain combines TRBV7-3 with TRBJ2-7, with 9 bases fitting TRBD2. The CDR3 loop reads CASRETSGEGYEQYF. DNA of the CDR3: TGTGCCAGCAGAGAGACTAGCGGTGAGGGGTACGAGCAGTACTTC.